This T cell receptor beta chain is from a study of beta chain features in type 1 diabetes. On average, the one heparinised blood draw given by each donor was approximately 100 mL. The purity of all sorted populations exceeded 95%. The authors reverse transcribed all of the isolated RNA, so sequencing captured expressed TCRB transcripts. The method was immunoSEQ multiplex PCR; TCRdb's version includes in-frame clones alone and lacks a portion of them. Of some 300,000 clones in the sample, roughly 8% are singletons; the top ten hold over 0.8%. Worth noting for this clone: The antigen is unknown.

Findings of the study overall: VDJ junctions in type 1 diabetes patients carried more deletions and fewer insertions.

The CDR3 totals 14 residues. Germline V CDR1 and CDR2: SGHTA, FQGNSA. Trimming removed 5 bases from V and 7 bases from J; junction bases left unmatched: 8. The specimen was central memory CD4+ T cells from blood. The J gene is TRBJ1-5, the V gene TRBV7-2; TRBD1 aligns across 7 bases. The TCR comes from a young woman in good health. CDR3 nucleotides: TGTGCCAGCAGCCCCAGGGGGGGCTGGCAGCCCCAGCATTTT. Its translation is CASSPRGGWQPQHF.